The text below deals with one TCR beta chain. Next came a second PCR, run for 7 to 11 cycles, which used a sample-barcoded 5' primer along with a J-beta primer mix. In TCRdb, the 5' RACE reads were re-called with MiXCR into one record per CDR3 protein. Among some 550,000 distinct CDR3 sequences listed, more than 45% were seen once. J lost 1 base, V lost 5 bases, and 8 bases had no gene match. This CDR3 contains 16 residues. The data originate from a study of blood T cells in healthy people across ages. The chain couples TRBV12-3 or TRBV12-4 to TRBJ2-1, with 7 bases that match TRBD2. Sample: blood. The sequence derives from a man older than 75 in good health. The CDR3 nucleotides read TGTGCCAGCAGTCCCAATACCGGGAGGTCCTACAATGAGCAGTTCTTC. It encodes CASSPNTGRSYNEQFF.